Listed here are 30 T cell receptor beta chains from one sample, sequenced in a study of blood T cell repertoires in COVID-19. The table came from immunoSEQ multiplex PCR; TCRdb's copy has only in-frame clones and leaves some out. The table lists hundreds of thousands of clones, approximately 92% of them singletons. The sequencing input was PBMCs or T cells enriched from blood (not recorded which). The receptors here all came from a man aged 30-40 years who had recovered from COVID-19.

This rearrangement joins TRBV14 to TRBJ1-4, with no clear D. This CDR3 has 15 residues. Germline lookup yields CDR1 SGHDN and CDR2 FVKESK. V was pared by 6 bases and J by 0 bases, with 11 bases between. The CDR3 DNA reads as TGTGCCAGCAGGCGCTCGGGGTCAACTAATGAAAAACTGTTTTTT. The encoded protein is CASRRSGSTNEKLFF.

The genes are TRBV7-8 and TRBJ1-1; D not resolved. CDR1 SGHVS and CDR2 FQNEAQ come from the germline V gene. The CDR3 covers 16 residues. Trimming shortened V by 1 base and J by 0 bases, and 12 bases separated the two germline ends. As DNA, the CDR3 is TGTGCCAGCAGCTTAGGCGTAGGGAGGTTGAACACTGAAGCTTTCTTT. Residues: CASSLGVGRLNTEAFF.

There are a few counts of this clone. The rearrangement joins TRBV28 to TRBJ2-2, with 9 bases that match TRBD2. From germline, CDR1 is MDHEN and CDR2 SYDVKM. This CDR3 region has 15 residues. J lost 7 bases, V lost 2 bases, and 5 bases had no gene match. The CDR3 loop reads CASSLAGGPGGELFF. The CDR3 region has the DNA TGTGCCAGCAGTTTAGCGGGAGGGCCAGGCGGGGAGCTGTTTTTT.

This clone was seen just once. The chain uses TRBV3-1 (or the pseudogene TRBV3-2) and TRBJ1-5; D may be TRBD1 (6 bases). With 6 bases removed from V and 0 bases from J, the gap between germline ends came to 12 bases. Germline-derived CDR1 and CDR2 are LGHDT and YNNKEL (reference sequence). This CDR3 comprises 15 residues. The CDR3 is CASSPQGYSNQPQHF. As DNA, the CDR3 is TGTGCCAGCAGTCCCCAGGGGTATAGCAATCAGCCCCAGCATTTT.

DNA of the CDR3: TGTGCCAGCAGGCTAGATTACAATGAGCAGTTCTTC. Residues: CASRLDYNEQFF. V is TRBV28 and J is TRBJ2-1; D unresolved. The CDR3 contains 12 residues. V was trimmed by 6 bases and J by 4 bases, leaving 7 bases between them. In germline, CDR1 is MDHEN, CDR2 SYDVKM.

This chain joins TRBV28 and TRBJ1-3; no clear D. Germline CDR1 reads MDHEN; CDR2 reads SYDVKM. The V end lost 3 bases, the J end lost 0 bases, and 9 bases lay between the germline ends. The CDR3 is 15 amino acids. In DNA form, the CDR3 reads TGTGCCAGCAGTTTTGGTCAGGACTCTGGAAACACCATATATTTT. This sequence encodes CASSFGQDSGNTIYF.

This clone was counted only a few times. V gene TRBV28 combines with J gene TRBJ2-7, with D possibly being TRBD1 (5 bases). CDR1 and CDR2 (germline): MDHEN, SYDVKM. The length of the CDR3 is 12 residues. The DNA for the CDR3 is TGTGCAACCACCAGACAGACCTACGAGCAGTACTTC. Encoded protein: CATTRQTYEQYF.

The V call is TRBV28, the J call TRBJ2-1; D is undetermined. CDR3 size: 12 residues. V gave up 10 bases and J gave up 1 base, with 8 bases separating them. The V gene's germline CDR1 is MDHEN and CDR2 SYDVKM. This CDR3 reads CATGLSYNEQFF. The CDR3 nucleotides are TGTGCCACTGGCTTATCCTACAATGAGCAGTTCTTC. Based on the CDR3 plus reference TRBV28 and TRBJ2-1, the full variable domain is DVKVTQSSRYLVKRTGEKVFLECVQDMDHENMFWYRQDPGLGLRLIYFSYDVKMKEKGDIPEGYSVSREKKERFSLILESASTNQTSMYLCATGLSYNEQFFGPGTRLTVL.

This chain connects TRBV5-1 to TRBJ1-2, with 7 bases that match TRBD1. The CDR3 length is 15 residues. Germline CDR1 is SGHRS and CDR2 is YFSETQ. V lost 1 base to trimming and J lost 8 bases; unmatched junction nucleotides: 11. The CDR3 DNA follows: TGCGCCAGCAGCTTGCCTAGGGGGCAGTTGGGCGGCTACACCTTC. This gives the protein CASSLPRGQLGGYTF. Together with reference TRBV5-1 and TRBJ1-2, the CDR3 gives the full variable domain: KAGVTQTPRYLIKTRGQQVTLSCSPISGHRSVSWYQQTPGQGLQFLFEYFSETQRNKGNFPGRFSGRQFSNSRSEMNVSTLELGDSALYLCASSLPRGQLGGYTFGSGTRLTVV.

This sequence joins TRBV27 and TRBJ1-1, with TRBD1 identical over 8 bases. This CDR3 is 15 amino acids long. Germline CDR1 is MNHEY and CDR2 is SMNVEV (reference sequence). The trim removed 1 base at V and 4 bases at J, leaving 5 bases unmatched. CDR3 amino acids: CASSLFTGGGTEAFF. The CDR3 nucleotides read TGTGCCAGCAGTTTATTCACAGGGGGAGGCACTGAAGCTTTCTTT.

Points on this clone: The sample carries other DNA sequences with the same CDR3. The chain is built from TRBV5-4 and TRBJ2-1, with 12 positions matching TRBD2. The germline gives CDR1 SGHNT, CDR2 YYREEE (reference sequence). V shed 0 bases and J 9 bases; nucleotides not matched to a gene: 4. The CDR3 has 15 residues. The chain's CDR3 is CASSLGLAGGGEQFF. CDR3 DNA: TGTGCCAGCAGCTTGGGTCTAGCGGGAGGGGGTGAGCAGTTCTTC.

The V and J genes are TRBV27 and TRBJ2-5; D may be TRBD1 (6 bases). V lost 5 bases and J 6 bases, leaving 16 bases between the germline ends. The CDR3 covers 14 residues. Germline CDR1 and CDR2: MNHEY and SMNVEV (reference sequence). The CDR3 nucleotides read TGTGCCAGCAGTCAAACCGGGACATTTCAGACCCAGTACTTC. Translated: CASSQTGTFQTQYF.

V usage is TRBV7-9 and J usage is TRBJ2-1, with 10 bases matching TRBD2. The V gene end was trimmed by 8 bases and the J gene end by 6 bases; junction bases not matched to a gene: 4. The CDR3 contains 13 residues. Germline-derived CDR1 and CDR2 are SEHNR and FQNEAQ (reference sequence). As DNA, the CDR3 is TGTGCCAGCCTAGCGGGAGTCCGCAATGAGCAGTTCTTC. Its translation: CASLAGVRNEQFF.

The CDR3 loop is CASSPRREGSEQYF. CDR3 coding DNA: TGTGCCAGCTCACCAAGACGGGAGGGGTCCGAGCAGTACTTC. The V and J genes are TRBV18 and TRBJ2-7; 8 bases align to TRBD2. CDR1 and CDR2 from the germline V gene are KGHSH and LQKENI. With V trimmed by 2 bases and J by 6 bases, 6 bases remained unmatched. The CDR3 extends over 14 amino acids.

The rearrangement joins TRBV7-9 to TRBJ1-4; D not resolved. CDR1 is SEHNR and CDR2 is FQNEAQ in the germline V gene (reference sequence). Trimming pared 5 bases from V and 8 bases from J, leaving 6 bases between. The CDR3 spans 11 residues. The CDR3 region has the DNA TGTGCCAGCAGCGTTAAAGAAAAACTGTTTTTT. It translates to CASSVKEKLFF.

J is TRBJ1-3 and V is TRBV5-1; D gene unclear. Germline V gene sequence: CDR1 SGHRS, CDR2 YFSETQ. The CDR3 contains 14 residues. The V gene lost 0 bases and the J gene lost 4 bases, with 8 bases spanning the gap. The CDR3 sequence: CASSLAAEGNTIYF. The DNA for the CDR3 is TGCGCCAGCAGCTTGGCCGCAGAAGGAAACACCATATATTTT.

The chain recombines TRBV3-1 (or the pseudogene TRBV3-2) with TRBJ2-7; TRBD2 agrees at 11 bases. This CDR3 comprises 16 residues. Losses at the gene ends were 0 bases for V and 4 bases for J; bases not matched to a gene: 5. The germline gives CDR1 LGHDT, CDR2 YNNKEL (reference sequence). CDR3: CASSQDITSGSYEQYF. Written as DNA, the CDR3 is TGTGCCAGCAGCCAAGATATTACTAGCGGGAGTTACGAGCAGTACTTC.

This chain links TRBV6-6 with TRBJ2-1, with 11 bases lining up with TRBD2. The CDR3 is made up of 16 amino acids. V lost 6 bases, J lost 1 base, and 5 bases stayed unmatched. Germline CDR1 MNHNY, CDR2 SVGAGI (reference sequence). In DNA, the CDR3 is TGTGCCAGCAGCCCTCTAGCGGGAGGATCCTACAATGAGCAGTTCTTC. Translated: CASSPLAGGSYNEQFF.

This chain joins TRBV18 and TRBJ1-5; 7 bases fit TRBD1. CDR3 length: 13 residues. Germline CDR1 and CDR2: KGHSH and LQKENI. Trimming removed 6 bases from V and 5 bases from J; junction bases left unmatched: 4. CDR3 loop: CASSGTEDQPQHF. The CDR3 nucleotides read TGTGCCAGCTCTGGGACAGAAGATCAGCCCCAGCATTTT.

J is TRBJ2-5 and V is TRBV27, with D possibly matching TRBD2 (5 bases). This CDR3 spans 14 amino acids. CDR1 MNHEY and CDR2 SMNVEV come from the germline V gene (reference sequence). V was clipped by 5 bases and J by 5 bases, with 15 bases between them. CDR3 sequence: CASSPTRSGETQYF. Written as DNA, the CDR3 is TGTGCCAGCAGTCCCACCCGGTCGGGGGAGACCCAGTACTTC.

The rearrangement joins TRBV10-1 to TRBJ2-4; D gene ambiguous. V dropped 8 bases and J dropped 1 base, with 9 bases sitting between them. The CDR3 is 13 residues long. Germline CDR1 WNHNN, CDR2 SYGVQD (reference sequence). CDR3 sequence: CASFQVAKNIQYF. The CDR3 DNA reads TGCGCCAGCTTTCAGGTGGCCAAAAACATTCAGTACTTC.

The table lists this clone with a count of one. This rearrangement joins TRBV27 to TRBJ2-1; 8 nucleotides line up with TRBD2. V lost 6 bases and J lost 4; bases outside the gene matches: 2. This CDR3 region has 13 residues. CDR1 is MNHEY, CDR2 SMNVEV, per germline (reference sequence). The CDR3, as DNA: TGTGCCAGCAGGCGGGGGGCTTACAATGAGCAGTTCTTC. Its translation: CASRRGAYNEQFF.

V is TRBV19 and J is TRBJ2-3, with unresolved D. Between the trimmed V and J ends, which lost 10 bases and 1 base, there was a span of 15 bases. There are 14 residues in the CDR3. Germline V CDR1 and CDR2: LNHDA, SQIVND (reference sequence). The CDR3 coding sequence is TGTGCCACCGAGGATGAAAGTGGCACAGATACGCAGTATTTT. Its protein is CATEDESGTDTQYF.

This clone was picked up a small number of times. This chain joins TRBV18 and TRBJ1-1, with D tentatively TRBD1 (5 bases). The CDR3 extends over 15 amino acids. Trimming cost V 1 base and J 1 base, with 10 bases left between them. Germline loops: CDR1 KGHSH, CDR2 LQKENI. The DNA for the CDR3 is TGTGCCAGCTCACCACAAAGGGGATGGAACACTGAAGCTTTCTTT. Translated: CASSPQRGWNTEAFF.

The chain employs TRBV4-1 and TRBJ1-2; TRBD1 aligns across 8 bases. Germline trimming cut 6 bases from V and 3 bases from J; bases unmatched to any gene: 3. Germline CDR1 reads MGHRA; CDR2 reads YSYEKL. The CDR3 has 13 amino acids. CDR3 DNA: TGCGCCAGCAGTTTGACAGGGGACTATGGCTACACCTTC. Its protein is CASSLTGDYGYTF.

V is TRBV5-4 and J is TRBJ2-1; 8 bases line up with TRBD1. Germline CDR1 and CDR2: SGHNT and YYREEE (reference sequence). The CDR3 is 13 amino acids. Trimming at V came to 4 bases and at J to 7 bases, leaving 4 bases not matched to a gene. CDR3 region: CASSPDRENEQFF. The CDR3, as DNA: TGTGCCAGCAGCCCGGACAGGGAGAATGAGCAGTTCTTC.

The V gene is TRBV4-1, the J gene TRBJ2-7, with 11 bases fitting TRBD2. Germline V gene sequence: CDR1 MGHRA, CDR2 YSYEKL. This CDR3 is built from 16 residues. Trimming took 2 bases from V and 4 from J; bases not matched to a gene: 7. The CDR3 reads CASSQTTSGSLYEQYF. As DNA, the CDR3 is TGCGCCAGCAGCCAAACCACTAGCGGGAGTCTTTACGAGCAGTACTTC.

The chain recombines TRBV6-5 with TRBJ1-4, with TRBD1 matching over 8 bases. Germline CDR1 MNHEY, CDR2 SVGAGI. This CDR3 comprises 15 residues. The V segment lost 6 bases and the J segment 8 bases; nucleotides outside the gene matches: 11. CDR3 region: CASSRLLDRVEKLFF. In DNA form, the CDR3 reads TGTGCCAGCAGCCGCCTTTTGGACAGGGTAGAAAAACTGTTTTTT.

The V call is TRBV29-1, the J call TRBJ2-3; D perhaps matches TRBD2 (6 bases). CDR1 is SQVTM and CDR2 is ANQGSEA in the germline V gene. The V end lost 7 bases, the J end lost 4 bases, and 18 bases lay between the germline ends. The CDR3 consists of 14 residues. CDR3 in amino acids: CSAELAQHPDTQYF. In nucleotides, the CDR3 is TGCAGCGCGGAACTAGCCCAGCATCCAGATACGCAGTATTTT.

The J gene is TRBJ2-7, the V gene TRBV29-1; D perhaps matches TRBD2 (5 bases). The CDR3 consists of 15 residues. Trimming left V 2 bases short and J 5 bases short, with 19 bases between. Germline V CDR1 and CDR2: SQVTM, ANQGSEA. CDR3 bases: TGCAGCGTTGAACCGCTTGAAGGGTCCGGGAACGAGCAGTACTTC. It is translated as CSVEPLEGSGNEQYF.